The 20 T cell receptor beta chains presented below share a single source sample, sequenced in a study of blood T cell repertoires in COVID-19. Repertoires were generated with immunoSEQ multiplex PCR, while TCRdb's copy carries only in-frame clones and drops some. The sample has 200,000 or so clones, under 85% seen once. Input material: peripheral blood. All receptors come from a man aged 60 to 75 with active or convalescent COVID-19.

The V call is TRBV4-1, the J call TRBJ2-1; 7 nucleotides agree with TRBD2. The germline gives CDR1 MGHRA, CDR2 YSYEKL. The CDR3 length is 13 residues. V gave up 1 base and J gave up 9 bases; unmatched junction bases: 3. DNA of the CDR3: TGCGCCAGCAGCCAAGGCTCGGGGGGTGAGCAGTTCTTC. Its translation is CASSQGSGGEQFF.

This sequence joins TRBV3-1 (or the pseudogene TRBV3-2) and TRBJ2-3, with D possibly being TRBD2 (6 bases). Germline CDR1 is LGHDT and CDR2 is YNNKEL (reference sequence). CDR3 length: 14 amino acids. V was shortened by 5 bases and J by 5 bases, with 14 bases between the two germline ends. CDR3 coding DNA: TGTGCCAGCAGCTTCCCGGAGGGGCGAGATACGCAGTATTTT. This gives the protein CASSFPEGRDTQYF.

This clone was seen just once. The V call is TRBV27, the J call TRBJ2-3, with 11 bases fitting TRBD2. V lost 6 bases to trimming and J lost 0 bases; unmatched junction nucleotides: 8. This CDR3 region has 17 residues. The germline V gene encodes CDR1 MNHEY and CDR2 SMNVEV (reference sequence). The CDR3 is CASRRLAGGSSTDTQYF. CDR3 nucleotides: TGTGCCAGCAGGAGGCTAGCGGGAGGCTCTAGCACAGATACGCAGTATTTT.

The CDR3 region has the DNA TGTGCCAGTAGTATCCAAGGACAGGGACAAGAGACCCAGTACTTC. The encoded protein is CASSIQGQGQETQYF. This chain uses TRBV19 with TRBJ2-5; TRBD1 matches 8 bases. The length of the CDR3 is 15 residues. Trimming at V came to 3 bases and at J to 2 bases, leaving 5 bases not matched to a gene. The germline V gene has CDR1 LNHDA and CDR2 SQIVND (reference sequence).

The chain uses TRBV6-5 and TRBJ2-5; tentatively, D is TRBD1 (6 bases). Germline loops: CDR1 MNHEY, CDR2 SVGAGI. The V end was cut by 7 bases, the J end by 4 bases, with 7 bases between. The CDR3 runs 11 residues. The CDR3 region has the DNA TGTGCCAGCACCAGGGGAGAGACCCAGTACTTC. It translates to CASTRGETQYF.

This chain links TRBV10-3 with TRBJ2-1, with D maybe TRBD2 (5 bases). V lost 3 bases and J lost 9, with 18 bases in between. This CDR3 is 15 amino acids long. The germline gives CDR1 ENHRY, CDR2 SYGVKD. The CDR3 DNA sequence: TGTGCCATCAGTGATAAGAGGGCCGAGCGGACTGAGCAGTTCTTC. This sequence encodes CAISDKRAERTEQFF.

This chain links TRBV9 with TRBJ2-1, with D tentatively TRBD1 (5 bases). The V end was cut by 7 bases, the J end by 0 bases, with 14 bases between. This CDR3 is 15 amino acids long. Germline V gene data show CDR1 as SGDLS and CDR2 as YYNGEE. The chain's CDR3 is CASGAAPSSYNEQFF. The CDR3 region has the DNA TGTGCCAGCGGGGCGGCACCGAGCTCCTACAATGAGCAGTTCTTC. The variable domain in full, completed from reference TRBV9 and TRBJ2-1, reads DSGVTQTPKHLITATGQRVTLRCSPRSGDLSVYWYQQSLDQGLQFLIQYYNGEERAKGNILERFSAQQFPDLHSELNLSSLELGDSALYFCASGAAPSSYNEQFFGPGTRLTVL.

The rearrangement joins TRBV4-3 to TRBJ2-7; TRBD2 matches 8 bases. With V trimmed by 2 bases and J by 0 bases, 12 bases remained unmatched. Germline loops: CDR1 LGHNA, CDR2 YSLEER. CDR3 length: 18 amino acids. CDR3 region: CASSQQNLAGTASYEQYF. CDR3 in DNA: TGCGCCAGCAGCCAACAGAATTTAGCGGGAACCGCCTCCTACGAGCAGTACTTC.

The chain uses TRBV28 and TRBJ2-2; a weak D match, TRBD2 (6 bases). Trimming pared 6 bases from V and 3 bases from J, leaving 14 bases between. The V gene's germline CDR1 is MDHEN and CDR2 SYDVKM. The length of the CDR3 is 15 residues. The DNA of the CDR3 is TGTGCCAGCAGCCCGACGGGACTCCACACCGGGGAGCTGTTTTTT. It is translated as CASSPTGLHTGELFF. The variable domain in full, completed from reference TRBV28 and TRBJ2-2, reads DVKVTQSSRYLVKRTGEKVFLECVQDMDHENMFWYRQDPGLGLRLIYFSYDVKMKEKGDIPEGYSVSREKKERFSLILESASTNQTSMYLCASSPTGLHTGELFFGEGSRLTVL.

The chain employs TRBV9 and TRBJ2-5, with D possibly being TRBD2 (6 bases). Germline V CDR1 and CDR2: SGDLS, YYNGEE. The CDR3 length is 15 residues. V gave up 4 bases and J gave up 2 bases, with 15 bases separating them. The DNA for the CDR3 is TGTGCCAGCAGCCCTGGGACTGTAAGGCAAGAGACCCAGTACTTC. It specifies CASSPGTVRQETQYF.

The chain couples TRBV4-3 to TRBJ2-2; TRBD1 might be the D (6 bases). The length of the CDR3 is 15 residues. Germline V gene data show CDR1 as LGHNA and CDR2 as YSLEER. Trimming removed 2 bases from V and 2 bases from J, with 9 bases in between. The CDR3 coding sequence is TGCGCCAGCAGCCAAAGGACAGATAACACCGGGGAGCTGTTTTTT. Its translation is CASSQRTDNTGELFF.

This clone appeared once. CDR3 in amino acids: CASSQGLARWETQYF. The CDR3 DNA reads TGTGCCAGCAGTCAGGGACTAGCTCGATGGGAGACCCAGTACTTC. The chain employs TRBV2 and TRBJ2-5; 9 bases line up with TRBD2. This CDR3 contains 15 residues. V trimming: 5 bases; J trimming: 5 bases; junction bases outside the gene matches: 9. Germline CDR1 reads SNHLY; CDR2 reads FYNNEI.

The genes are TRBV18 and TRBJ2-7, with D uncertain. Germline-derived CDR1 and CDR2 are KGHSH and LQKENI. The CDR3 has 13 amino acids. Trimming took 6 bases from V and 4 from J, leaving 13 bases between them. The CDR3 spells CASSQVAFYEQYF. CDR3 DNA sequence: TGTGCCAGCTCCCAGGTGGCATTTTACGAGCAGTACTTC.

The rearrangement joins TRBV19 to TRBJ2-6; D gene ambiguous. The CDR3 is 13 amino acids. Trimming stripped 9 bases from V and 0 bases from J, with 6 bases between. Germline V gene sequence: CDR1 LNHDA, CDR2 SQIVND (reference sequence). The DNA for the CDR3 is TGTGCCAGCGCAGTCTCTGGGGCCAACGTCCTGACTTTC. Protein sequence: CASAVSGANVLTF.

The chain joins TRBV11-3 to TRBJ2-7, with D perhaps matching TRBD1 (7 bases). Germline CDR1 is SGHNT and CDR2 is YENEEA. The V end lost 4 bases, the J end lost 7 bases, and 14 bases lay between the germline ends. CDR3 length: 13 residues. The CDR3 loop reads CASSSHQGGEQYF. In nucleotides, the CDR3 is TGTGCCAGCAGCTCGCACCAGGGGGGAGAGCAGTACTTC.

The chain joins TRBV7-6 to TRBJ2-1; TRBD2 might be the D (6 bases). CDR3 size: 12 residues. From germline, CDR1 is SGHVS and CDR2 FNYEAQ. V shed 4 bases and J shed 15 bases, with 16 bases lying between them. In DNA, the CDR3 is TGTGCCAGCAGCTCCGGACTACCCTGGGCGTTCTTC. Residues: CASSSGLPWAFF.

The rearrangement links TRBV11-2 to TRBJ1-6, with a weak D call TRBD1 (6 bases). The CDR3 contains 15 residues. CDR1 SGHAT and CDR2 FQNNGV come from the germline V gene. V gave up 4 bases and J gave up 8 bases, with 15 bases separating them. The CDR3 protein is CASSSQGAGYSPLHF. The CDR3 bases are TGTGCCAGCAGCTCACAGGGCGCTGGGTATTCACCCCTCCACTTT.

This chain joins TRBV4-1 and TRBJ2-7, with 12 positions matching TRBD1. Germline CDR1 MGHRA, CDR2 YSYEKL. This CDR3 contains 20 residues. V shed 1 base, J shed 4 bases, and the junction held 17 bases outside the gene matches. CDR3 nucleotide sequence: TGCGCCAGCAGCCAAGGGGGCTTATCATCCGGGACAGGGGGCGAATACGAGCAGTACTTC. It specifies CASSQGGLSSGTGGEYEQYF.

This clone was seen a few times. The chain employs TRBV28 and TRBJ1-2, with D maybe TRBD1 (5 bases). Germline loops: CDR1 MDHEN, CDR2 SYDVKM. This CDR3 comprises 13 residues. Trimming pared 5 bases from V and 3 bases from J, leaving 10 bases between. The DNA for the CDR3 is TGTGCCAGCAGTACATCAGGGTACTATGGCTACACCTTC. Its protein product is CASSTSGYYGYTF.

The chain recombines TRBV5-1 with TRBJ1-5, with no clear D. The CDR3 covers 14 residues. V was trimmed by 0 bases and J by 7 bases, leaving 11 bases between them. Germline CDR1 is SGHRS and CDR2 is YFSETQ. CDR3 residues: CASSLGEGYQPQHF. CDR3 sequence (DNA): TGCGCCAGCAGCTTGGGTGAGGGTTACCAGCCCCAGCATTTT.